A single sample is the source of the 25 T cell receptor beta chains below, sequenced in a study of shared clonotypes between healthy human individuals. Naive CD8 cells, CD45RO-negative and positively selected for CCR7, excluded terminally differentiated effector memory CD45RA+ cells. The data were produced by immunoSEQ multiplex PCR, yet TCRdb's version contains in-frame clones alone and is incomplete. The sample records around 2,000,000 clones, about 94% being singletons. Material: naive CD8+ T cells sorted from blood. All receptors come from a man younger than 35 in good health.

To note about this clone: This sample includes further DNA sequences coding for the same CDR3. This chain connects TRBV5-4 to TRBJ2-7; 8 bases are a match to TRBD1. Losses at the gene ends were 2 bases for V and 7 bases for J; bases not matched to a gene: 5. The CDR3 runs to 13 residues. The germline V gene has CDR1 SGHNT and CDR2 YYREEE (reference sequence). CDR3 loop: CASSFQGAWEQYF. The CDR3 DNA reads TGTGCCAGCAGCTTCCAGGGGGCGTGGGAGCAGTACTTC.

The gene calls are TRBV4-1 and TRBJ1-1, with 7 bases identical to TRBD1. Looked up from germline, CDR1 is MGHRA and CDR2 is YSYEKL. V was pared by 0 bases and J by 5 bases, with 9 bases of the junction left unmatched. The CDR3 covers 16 residues. The CDR3 is CASSQETGELGTEAFF. The CDR3 DNA reads TGCGCCAGCAGCCAAGAAACAGGGGAATTAGGGACTGAAGCTTTCTTT.

This chain joins TRBV30 and TRBJ1-1, with D uncertain. The CDR3 runs to 14 residues. The ends were cut back, 0 bases at V and 4 bases at J, with 12 bases in the middle. Germline V lookup: CDR1 GTSNPN, CDR2 SVGIG (reference sequence). The CDR3 spells CAWSVLRDGTEAFF. CDR3 DNA sequence: TGTGCCTGGAGTGTATTAAGGGATGGCACTGAAGCTTTCTTT.

V and J are TRBV5-6 and TRBJ2-4, with 14 bases identical to TRBD2. V lost 4 bases, J lost 0 bases, and 6 bases stayed unmatched. Germline V gene sequence: CDR1 SGHDT, CDR2 YYEEEE. The CDR3 totals 18 residues. CDR3 sequence (DNA): TGTGCCAGCAGCCTCGGACTAGCGGGGGGCTTAGCCAAAAACATTCAGTACTTC. Its protein is CASSLGLAGGLAKNIQYF.

This sequence joins TRBV29-1 and TRBJ2-3; D may be TRBD1 (7 bases). The CDR3 is made up of 15 amino acids. Germline V gene lookup returns CDR1 SQVTM and CDR2 ANQGSEA. V was trimmed by 0 bases and J by 4 bases, leaving 14 bases between them. CDR3 bases: TGCAGCGTTGAAGATGCAGGGGGGTTTTCAGATACGCAGTATTTT. Translating it yields CSVEDAGGFSDTQYF.

The chain joins TRBV6-6 to TRBJ1-1, with D uncertain. V lost 7 bases to trimming and J lost 9 bases, with 21 bases between them. There are 14 residues in the CDR3. The germline CDR1 and CDR2 sequences are MNHNY and SVGAGI (reference sequence). This CDR3 is CASIIEGGAEKAFF. The CDR3 DNA reads TGTGCCAGCATTATAGAGGGAGGCGCAGAGAAAGCTTTCTTT.

As for this clone: The same CDR3 arises from other DNA sequences in this sample as well. The V and J genes are TRBV6-1 and TRBJ2-7; no definite D call. The CDR3 runs 13 residues. V lost 1 base, J lost 3 bases, and 7 bases lay in between. Germline-derived CDR1 and CDR2 are MNHNS and SASEGT. The CDR3 nucleotides read TGTGCCAGCAGTGAAGGGGCCCTCTACGAGCAGTACTTC. Its translation is CASSEGALYEQYF.

This chain uses TRBV16 with TRBJ1-2; 12 bases are shared with TRBD1. The germline V gene has CDR1 KGHSY and CDR2 FQNENV. The CDR3 sequence is 16 residues long. V was pared by 4 bases and J by 0 bases, with 3 bases of the junction left unmatched. Written as DNA, the CDR3 is TGTGCCAGCAGCCCCGGGACAGGGGGCCCTAACTATGGCTACACCTTC. Its protein is CASSPGTGGPNYGYTF.

The chain links TRBV27 to TRBJ2-7; no clear D. Deletions cut 3 bases from V and 2 bases from J, with 11 bases between. The CDR3 has 14 residues. In germline, CDR1 is MNHEY, CDR2 SMNVEV (reference sequence). The CDR3, as DNA: TGTGCCAGCAGTTTCGGCCGCTCCCCCTACGAGCAGTACTTC. Its protein is CASSFGRSPYEQYF.

This clone was observed once. The V call is TRBV27, the J call TRBJ2-2; 8 nucleotides line up with TRBD1. Germline CDR1 and CDR2: MNHEY and SMNVEV (reference sequence). CDR3 size: 14 residues. V shed 7 bases and J 4 bases; nucleotides not matched to a gene: 5. The CDR3 region has the DNA TGTGCCAGCACCTGGACAGGGTTCACCGGGGAGCTGTTTTTT. Its translation: CASTWTGFTGELFF.

This chain uses TRBV5-1 with TRBJ1-6; D is unresolved. From germline, CDR1 is SGHRS and CDR2 YFSETQ. V gave up 0 bases and J gave up 6 bases, with 13 bases separating them. The CDR3 is 16 residues long. Here the CDR3 DNA reads TGCGCCAGCAGCTTGGGACTTAACGGCTTTAATTCACCCCTCCACTTT. It encodes CASSLGLNGFNSPLHF. Supplemented by reference TRBV5-1 and TRBJ1-6, the full variable domain reads KAGVTQTPRYLIKTRGQQVTLSCSPISGHRSVSWYQQTPGQGLQFLFEYFSETQRNKGNFPGRFSGRQFSNSRSEMNVSTLELGDSALYLCASSLGLNGFNSPLHFGNGTRLTVT.

This clone came up once. The V gene is TRBV7-9, the J gene TRBJ2-4, with D perhaps matching TRBD1 (6 bases). V shed 3 bases and J shed 5 bases, with 11 bases lying between them. Looked up from germline, CDR1 is SEHNR and CDR2 is FQNEAQ (reference sequence). This CDR3 has 14 residues. CDR3 coding DNA: TGTGCCAGCAGCTTGGCGGCAGGGGAAAACATTCAGTACTTC. Its protein is CASSLAAGENIQYF.

On this clone itself: The same CDR3 arises from other DNA sequences in this sample as well. V is TRBV5-6 and J is TRBJ2-5; D gene ambiguous. Between the trimmed V and J ends, which lost 0 bases and 0 bases, there was a span of 6 bases. This CDR3 contains 14 residues. CDR1 is SGHDT and CDR2 is YYEEEE in the germline V gene. The CDR3 coding sequence is TGTGCCAGCAGCTTGGTTCAGGACCAAGAGACCCAGTACTTC. It translates to CASSLVQDQETQYF.

The chain employs TRBV30 and TRBJ2-7; D ambiguous. V was clipped by 2 bases and J by 0 bases, with 8 bases between them. This CDR3 is 13 amino acids long. Germline V gene lookup returns CDR1 GTSNPN and CDR2 SVGIG (reference sequence). DNA for the CDR3: TGTGCCTGGAGTCTAGACGCCTCCTACGAGCAGTACTTC. Translation gives CAWSLDASYEQYF.

J is TRBJ2-5 and V is TRBV28, with 13 nucleotides matching TRBD2. Germline V lookup: CDR1 MDHEN, CDR2 SYDVKM. Trimming cost V 3 bases and J 5 bases; bases outside gene matches: 3. The CDR3 has 15 residues. The CDR3 nucleotides read TGTGCCAGCAGTTTTCAGGGACTAGCGGGGGAGACCCAGTACTTC. This translates into CASSFQGLAGETQYF.

The count of this clone is one. V gene TRBV5-4 combines with J gene TRBJ2-4, with D possibly matching TRBD2 (5 bases). Deletions cut 1 base from V and 0 bases from J, with 11 bases between. CDR3 length equals 16 residues. Germline-derived CDR1 and CDR2 are SGHNT and YYREEE (reference sequence). The chain's CDR3 is CASSLCMRVAKNIQYF. CDR3 DNA: TGTGCCAGCAGCTTGTGCATGAGGGTAGCCAAAAACATTCAGTACTTC.

The chain couples TRBV7-2 to TRBJ2-7; 8 bases map to TRBD1. The germline CDR1 and CDR2 sequences are SGHTA and FQGNSA. V dropped 1 base and J dropped 0; count of bases not matched to a gene: 2. This CDR3 is built from 15 residues. The CDR3 loop reads CASSLVQGDSYEQYF. Here the CDR3 DNA reads TGTGCCAGCAGCTTAGTACAGGGGGACTCCTACGAGCAGTACTTC.

As for this clone: The sample carries other DNA sequences with the same CDR3. CDR3 sequence: CASSRRGQAYEQYF. The CDR3 DNA is TGTGCCAGCAGCCGAAGGGGACAGGCCTACGAGCAGTACTTC. The chain is built from TRBV6-1 and TRBJ2-7; 8 nucleotides match TRBD1. CDR1 is MNHNS, CDR2 SASEGT, per germline. V lost 6 bases to trimming and J lost 2 bases; unmatched junction nucleotides: 6. The CDR3 is made up of 14 amino acids.

V is TRBV19 and J is TRBJ2-2; no clear D. The V end lost 5 bases, the J end lost 0 bases, and 4 bases lay between the germline ends. The CDR3 spans 13 residues. Per the germline V gene, CDR1 is LNHDA and CDR2 is SQIVND (reference sequence). The CDR3 protein is CASSSSNTGELFF. In nucleotides, the CDR3 is TGTGCCAGTAGTTCTTCGAACACCGGGGAGCTGTTTTTT.

The chain employs TRBV4-1 and TRBJ2-7; tentatively, D is TRBD1 (5 bases). V shed 4 bases and J shed 3 bases, with 16 bases lying between them. The germline V gene encodes CDR1 MGHRA and CDR2 YSYEKL. The CDR3 length is 15 residues. CDR3 in DNA: TGCGCCAGCAGCCCGGACCCCTCAGGGTTCTACGAGCAGTACTTC. It yields the protein CASSPDPSGFYEQYF.

Comments on this clone: This CDR3 is also generated by other DNA sequences in the sample. In nucleotides, the CDR3 is TGTGCCAGCAGCTCAGGGGGTAGCTCCTATAATTCACCCCTCCACTTT. Translated: CASSSGGSSYNSPLHF. The chain recombines TRBV13 with TRBJ1-6, with 7 positions matching TRBD1. The CDR3 extends over 16 amino acids. Per the germline V gene, CDR1 is PRHDT and CDR2 is FYEKMQ (reference sequence). Trimming took 4 bases from V and 0 from J; bases not matched to a gene: 3.

The chain links TRBV5-4 to TRBJ1-1; D may be TRBD1 (5 bases). V was shortened by 0 bases and J by 0 bases, with 9 bases between the two germline ends. CDR3 size: 15 residues. Germline V gene lookup returns CDR1 SGHNT and CDR2 YYREEE (reference sequence). CDR3 protein: CASSLGQILNTEAFF. In DNA form, the CDR3 reads TGTGCCAGCAGCTTGGGACAGATTTTGAACACTGAAGCTTTCTTT. The full variable domain, its missing parts supplied by reference TRBV5-4 and TRBJ1-1, is ETGVTQSPTHLIKTRGQQVTLRCSSQSGHNTVSWYQQALGQGPQFIFQYYREEENGRGNFPPRFSGLQFPNYSSELNVNALELDDSALYLCASSLGQILNTEAFFGQGTRLTVV.

The chain employs TRBV6-6 and TRBJ1-5; maybe TRBD1 (6 bases). The germline V gene has CDR1 MNHNY and CDR2 SVGAGI (reference sequence). The CDR3 loop spans 14 amino acids. With 11 bases removed from V and 9 bases from J, the gap between germline ends came to 23 bases. In nucleotides, the CDR3 is TGTGCCCGCCCGGGAGGGACACAAGGACGGCCCCAGCATTTT. This gives the protein CARPGGTQGRPQHF.

CDR3 DNA: TGCGCCAGCAGCCAATACAGCTATAGCAATCAGCCCCAGCATTTT. Its translation is CASSQYSYSNQPQHF. This chain connects TRBV4-3 to TRBJ1-5; D gene uncertain. The length of the CDR3 is 15 residues. V lost 2 bases, J lost 0 bases, and 8 bases lay in between. CDR1 is LGHNA and CDR2 is YSLEER in the germline V gene.

The chain employs TRBV6-1 and TRBJ2-1, with TRBD2 matching 13 bases. The germline V gene encodes CDR1 MNHNS and CDR2 SASEGT. The CDR3 consists of 15 residues. The V gene end was trimmed by 4 bases and the J gene end by 9 bases; junction bases not matched to a gene: 6. The chain's CDR3 is CASSGTSGGVSEQFF. CDR3 coding DNA: TGTGCCAGCAGTGGAACTAGCGGGGGGGTTAGTGAGCAGTTCTTC.